This TCR beta chain was recovered during a study of shared clonotypes between healthy human individuals (dated by TCRdb to 2018 to 2020). Regarding the complete study: Two women and a few men aged 18 to 49 years were included in the cohort. To estimate repertoire size and how much clonotypes are shared between individuals, the study performed deep sequencing of blood TCR repertoires from a few healthy adults. To increase sequencing depth and limit assay-specific biases, different laboratories used diverse techniques to prepare libraries and sequence TCR repertoires. Each donor's leukapheresis produced roughly between roughly 0.94 and 9.5 billion PBMCs. Summary of the overall study and its limitations: Only blood was sampled, and tissue TCR repertoires likely differ from those in blood. Pairwise subsampling led to the expectation that sequencing depth would affect the degree of clonotype sharing among donors. Because the study included only a small number of donors, the genetic and exposure-history diversity represented was limited.

Using the deep immunoSEQ assay, multiplex PCR amplified TCR CDR3 regions from genomic DNA. Genomic DNA extracted from each cell subset was distributed evenly over all wells of several immunoSEQ 96-well plates, and each plate served as one replicate. For unsorted PBMC, 250 to 300 ng of genomic DNA, equivalent to about 30,000 T cell genomes, went into each replicate PCR. Ten immunoSEQ deep assay plates were used to sequence the unsorted PBMC genomic DNA. Purified libraries were measured with a Qubit 3.0 fluorometer, size-checked on a Bioanalyzer 2100, and measured again with the KAPA Library Quantification kit. Every immunoSEQ 96-well plate was sequenced on a dedicated single-read 150-cycle Illumina NextSeq 550 flow cell. On the study's bioinformatics: Because the immunoSEQ output included only junctional sequences and no quality scores, the filtering could not be the same as the filtering used for full-length reads. Sequences were annotated with PyIR, a Python wrapper for IgBLAST v1.9, using IMGT germline references to assign V/J genes and CDR3. Reads were removed for weak V/J assignments (E-value above 1e-6), missing CDR3, stop codons, out-of-frame junctions, or ambiguous translated residues. V3J clonotypes were defined as sequences sharing an identical inferred V gene, J gene, and CDR3 amino acid sequence. The percentage overlap between two repertoires was calculated by dividing the number of shared unique clonotypes by the size of the smaller repertoire. RTK rarefaction, the Chao1 estimator, and Recon v2.1 estimates of unobserved clonotypes were used to assess repertoire richness. What TCRdb holds here is the immuneACCESS table cut down to in-frame rearrangements. Part of the clones is not present; checked against another copy, under half of the missing clones reflect an unresolved V gene, and the others are unexplained. V and J calls and clone size are copied from that table; D and trimming were computed from the DNA. For this sample there are fewer than 700,000 clones; around three quarters appear just once. The top ten constitute around 13% of the sample.

Donors were healthy HIV-negative adults with no recently reported acute infections or vaccinations. Every donor was a Caucasian adult living in Nashville, Tennessee, USA. For unsorted samples, some 100 million PBMCs were counted and genomic DNA was extracted with the QIAamp DNA Blood Mini kit. Blood was obtained by leukapheresis, after which PBMCs were separated by Ficoll-Histopaque density gradient centrifugation and cryopreserved in liquid nitrogen vapor phase. Points on this clone: Which antigen it targets is not known. Base qualities were left out, and no much larger clone turns up one base away.

The CDR1 and CDR2 encoded by the germline V gene are MDHEN and SYDVKM. Trimming leaves V shorter by 4 bases and J shorter by 2 bases, with the junction holding 10 bases beyond the gene matches. The CDR3 runs 16 amino acids, cysteine and phenylalanine included. Of all the DNA, just the CDR3 is kept, 48 bases in frame from base 1. This clonotype originated in a woman aged 40 to 50 in good health. Some clones in this sample may be carry-over from other donors' samples. Sequenced: PBMCs. The chain joins TRBV28 to TRBJ2-7, and 8 junctional nucleotides match TRBD1. The nucleotides are TGTGCCAGCAGTTACTCCGGGACAGGTGATCCCTACGAGCAGTACTTC. This yields the protein CASSYSGTGDPYEQYF.